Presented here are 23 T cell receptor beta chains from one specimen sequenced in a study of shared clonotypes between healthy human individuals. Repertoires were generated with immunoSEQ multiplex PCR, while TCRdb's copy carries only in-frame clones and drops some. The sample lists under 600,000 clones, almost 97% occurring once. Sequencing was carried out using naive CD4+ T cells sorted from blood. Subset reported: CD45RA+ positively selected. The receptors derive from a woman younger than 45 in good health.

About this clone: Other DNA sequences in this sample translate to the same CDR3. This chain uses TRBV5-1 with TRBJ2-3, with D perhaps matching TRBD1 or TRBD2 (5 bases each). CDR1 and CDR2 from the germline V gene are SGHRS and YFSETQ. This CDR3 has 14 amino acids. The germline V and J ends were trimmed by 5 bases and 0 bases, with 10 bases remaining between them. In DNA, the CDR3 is TGCGCCAGCAGTCCCGGGACGAGCACAGATACGCAGTATTTT. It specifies CASSPGTSTDTQYF. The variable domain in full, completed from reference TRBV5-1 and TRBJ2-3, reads KAGVTQTPRYLIKTRGQQVTLSCSPISGHRSVSWYQQTPGQGLQFLFEYFSETQRNKGNFPGRFSGRQFSNSRSEMNVSTLELGDSALYLCASSPGTSTDTQYFGPGTRLTVL.

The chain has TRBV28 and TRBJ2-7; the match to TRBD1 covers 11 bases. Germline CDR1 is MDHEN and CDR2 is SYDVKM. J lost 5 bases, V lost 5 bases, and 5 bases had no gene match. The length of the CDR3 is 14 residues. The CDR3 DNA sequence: TGTGCCAGCAGTCGGGGACAGGGGGAGAACGAGCAGTACTTC. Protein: CASSRGQGENEQYF.

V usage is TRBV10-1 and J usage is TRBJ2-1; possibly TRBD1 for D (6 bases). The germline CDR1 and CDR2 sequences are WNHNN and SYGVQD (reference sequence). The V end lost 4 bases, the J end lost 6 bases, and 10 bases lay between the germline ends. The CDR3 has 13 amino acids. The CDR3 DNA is TGCGCCAGCAGTGGAAACAGGGTCAATGAGCAGTTCTTC. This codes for CASSGNRVNEQFF.

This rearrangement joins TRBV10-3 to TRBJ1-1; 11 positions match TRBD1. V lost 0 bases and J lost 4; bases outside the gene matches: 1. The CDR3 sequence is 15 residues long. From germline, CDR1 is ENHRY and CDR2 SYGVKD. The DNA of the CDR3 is TGTGCCATCAGTGAGTCAGGACAGGGGGCCACTGAAGCTTTCTTT. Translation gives CAISESGQGATEAFF.

This CDR3 is CASSFRLASSSGELFF. CDR3 DNA: TGTGCCAGTAGTTTTCGGCTAGCAAGTAGCAGCGGGGAGCTGTTTTTT. The chain is built from TRBV19 and TRBJ2-2; a weak D match, TRBD2 (5 bases). V was shortened by 5 bases and J by 7 bases, with 20 bases between the two germline ends. Germline CDR1 and CDR2: LNHDA and SQIVND (reference sequence). The CDR3 is made up of 16 amino acids.

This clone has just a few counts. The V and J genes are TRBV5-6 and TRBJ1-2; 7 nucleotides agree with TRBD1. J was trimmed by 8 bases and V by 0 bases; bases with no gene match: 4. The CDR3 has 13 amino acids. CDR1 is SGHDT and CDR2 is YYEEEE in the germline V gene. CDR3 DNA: TGTGCCAGCAGCTTGGCGGGAGGGGGCGGCTACACCTTC. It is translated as CASSLAGGGGYTF.

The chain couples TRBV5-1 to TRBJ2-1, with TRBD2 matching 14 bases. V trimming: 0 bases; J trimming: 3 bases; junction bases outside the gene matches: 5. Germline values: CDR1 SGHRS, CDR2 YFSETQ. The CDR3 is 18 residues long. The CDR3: CASSLGLAGGLIYNEQFF. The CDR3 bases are TGCGCCAGCAGCTTGGGACTAGCGGGAGGGCTGATCTACAATGAGCAGTTCTTC.

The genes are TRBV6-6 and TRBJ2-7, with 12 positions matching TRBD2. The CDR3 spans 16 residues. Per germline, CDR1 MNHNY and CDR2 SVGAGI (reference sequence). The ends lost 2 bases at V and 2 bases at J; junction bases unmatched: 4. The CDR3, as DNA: TGTGCCAGCAGTTACGAGGGACTAGCGGGTCCCTACGAGCAGTACTTC. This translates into CASSYEGLAGPYEQYF.

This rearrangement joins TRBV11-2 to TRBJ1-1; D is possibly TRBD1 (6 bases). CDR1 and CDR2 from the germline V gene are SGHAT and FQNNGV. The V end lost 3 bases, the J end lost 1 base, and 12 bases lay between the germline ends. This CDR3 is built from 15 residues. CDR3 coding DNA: TGTGCCAGCAGCTTGATGGGGGCGACGAACACTGAAGCTTTCTTT. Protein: CASSLMGATNTEAFF.

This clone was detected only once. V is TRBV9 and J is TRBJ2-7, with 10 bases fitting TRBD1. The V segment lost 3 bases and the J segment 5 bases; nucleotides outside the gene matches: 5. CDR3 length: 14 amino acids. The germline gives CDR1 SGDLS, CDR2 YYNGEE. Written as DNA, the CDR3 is TGTGCCAGCAGCGGAGGGACAGGGGCTGACGAGCAGTACTTC. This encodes CASSGGTGADEQYF.

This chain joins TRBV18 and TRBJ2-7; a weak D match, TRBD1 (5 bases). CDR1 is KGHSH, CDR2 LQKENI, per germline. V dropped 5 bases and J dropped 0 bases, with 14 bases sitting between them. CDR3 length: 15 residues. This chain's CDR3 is CASSSQGRASYEQYF. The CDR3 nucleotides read TGTGCCAGCTCATCCCAGGGAAGGGCCTCCTACGAGCAGTACTTC.

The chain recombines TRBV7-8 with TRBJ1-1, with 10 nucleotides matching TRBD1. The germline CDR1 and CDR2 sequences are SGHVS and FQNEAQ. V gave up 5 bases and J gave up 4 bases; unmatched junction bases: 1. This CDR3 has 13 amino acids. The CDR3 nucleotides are TGTGCCAGCAGCCGGACAGGGGGCACTGAAGCTTTCTTT. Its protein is CASSRTGGTEAFF.

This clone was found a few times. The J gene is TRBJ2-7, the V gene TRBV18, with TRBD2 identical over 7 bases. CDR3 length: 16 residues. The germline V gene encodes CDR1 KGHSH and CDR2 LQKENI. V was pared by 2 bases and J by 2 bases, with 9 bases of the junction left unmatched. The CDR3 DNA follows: TGTGCCAGCTCACCATCCAGTGGGGGGAGGGCCTACGAGCAGTACTTC. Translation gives CASSPSSGGRAYEQYF.

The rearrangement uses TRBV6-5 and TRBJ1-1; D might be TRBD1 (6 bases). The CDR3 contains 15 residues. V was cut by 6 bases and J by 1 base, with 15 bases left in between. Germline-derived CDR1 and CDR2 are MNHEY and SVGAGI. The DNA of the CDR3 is TGTGCCAGCAGACTTGCAGGACAGCCGAACACTGAAGCTTTCTTT. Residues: CASRLAGQPNTEAFF.

The DNA for the CDR3 is TGTGCCAGCAGGGAGGCCGGGACAGTCTCCTACGAGCAGTACTTC. Translating it yields CASREAGTVSYEQYF. J is TRBJ2-7 and V is TRBV28; TRBD1 agrees at 7 bases. Germline-derived CDR1 and CDR2 are MDHEN and SYDVKM. This CDR3 is 15 amino acids long. The V segment lost 6 bases and the J segment 0 bases; nucleotides outside the gene matches: 8.

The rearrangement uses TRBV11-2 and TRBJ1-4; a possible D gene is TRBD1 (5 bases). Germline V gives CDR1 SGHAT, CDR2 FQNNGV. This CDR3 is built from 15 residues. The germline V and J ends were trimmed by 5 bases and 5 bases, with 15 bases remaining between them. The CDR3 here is CASSRNQGTNEKLFF. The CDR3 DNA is TGTGCCAGCAGCCGGAACCAGGGCACGAATGAAAAACTGTTTTTT.

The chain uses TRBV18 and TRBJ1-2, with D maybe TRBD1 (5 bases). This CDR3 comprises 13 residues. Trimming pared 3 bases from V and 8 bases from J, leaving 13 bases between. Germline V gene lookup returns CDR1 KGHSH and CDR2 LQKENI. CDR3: CASSPRDDRGYTF. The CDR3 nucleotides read TGTGCCAGCTCACCCCGGGACGATCGGGGCTACACCTTC.

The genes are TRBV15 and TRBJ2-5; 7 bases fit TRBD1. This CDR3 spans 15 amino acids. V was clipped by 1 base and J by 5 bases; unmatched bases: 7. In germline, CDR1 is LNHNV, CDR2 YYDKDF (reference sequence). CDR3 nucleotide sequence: TGTGCCACCAGCAGAGGGGAAGGGGGCGTTGAGACCCAGTACTTC. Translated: CATSRGEGGVETQYF.

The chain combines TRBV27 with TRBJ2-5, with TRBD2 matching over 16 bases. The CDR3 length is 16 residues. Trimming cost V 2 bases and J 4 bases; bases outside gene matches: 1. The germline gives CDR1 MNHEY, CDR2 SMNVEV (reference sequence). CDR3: CASSLGTSGRVETQYF. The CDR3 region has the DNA TGTGCCAGCAGTTTAGGGACTAGCGGGAGGGTAGAGACCCAGTACTTC.

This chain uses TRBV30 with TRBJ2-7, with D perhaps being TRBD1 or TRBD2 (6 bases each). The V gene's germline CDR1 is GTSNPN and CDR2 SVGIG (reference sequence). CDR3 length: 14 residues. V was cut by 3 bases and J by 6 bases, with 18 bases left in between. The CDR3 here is CAWSRGHRSLEQYF. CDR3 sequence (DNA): TGTGCCTGGAGCCGGGGGCACCGTTCCCTCGAGCAGTACTTC.

The CDR3 DNA reads TGTGCCACCCGCAAGCGGGAGGGAGACACAGATACGCAGTATTTT. Its protein product is CATRKREGDTDTQYF. This rearrangement joins TRBV28 to TRBJ2-3; TRBD2 matches at 10 bases. Germline V gene data show CDR1 as MDHEN and CDR2 as SYDVKM. V lost 10 bases and J lost 2; bases outside the gene matches: 9. The CDR3 runs to 15 residues.

CDR3 nucleotides: TGTGCCAGCAGTTACTCAGTAGTCGGGAGCTCCTACGAGCAGTACTTC. This sequence encodes CASSYSVVGSSYEQYF. The genes are TRBV6-5 and TRBJ2-7, with TRBD2 as a possible D gene (6 bases). The germline V gene encodes CDR1 MNHEY and CDR2 SVGAGI. Trimming removed 0 bases from V and 0 bases from J, with 12 bases in between. This CDR3 is 16 amino acids long.

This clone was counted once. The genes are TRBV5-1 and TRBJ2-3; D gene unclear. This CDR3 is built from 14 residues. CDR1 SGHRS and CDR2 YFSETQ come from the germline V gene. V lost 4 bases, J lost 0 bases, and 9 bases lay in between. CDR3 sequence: CASSSRVSTDTQYF. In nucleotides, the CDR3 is TGCGCCAGCAGCAGTCGGGTTAGCACAGATACGCAGTATTTT. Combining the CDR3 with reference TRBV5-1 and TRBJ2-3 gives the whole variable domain KAGVTQTPRYLIKTRGQQVTLSCSPISGHRSVSWYQQTPGQGLQFLFEYFSETQRNKGNFPGRFSGRQFSNSRSEMNVSTLELGDSALYLCASSSRVSTDTQYFGPGTRLTVL.